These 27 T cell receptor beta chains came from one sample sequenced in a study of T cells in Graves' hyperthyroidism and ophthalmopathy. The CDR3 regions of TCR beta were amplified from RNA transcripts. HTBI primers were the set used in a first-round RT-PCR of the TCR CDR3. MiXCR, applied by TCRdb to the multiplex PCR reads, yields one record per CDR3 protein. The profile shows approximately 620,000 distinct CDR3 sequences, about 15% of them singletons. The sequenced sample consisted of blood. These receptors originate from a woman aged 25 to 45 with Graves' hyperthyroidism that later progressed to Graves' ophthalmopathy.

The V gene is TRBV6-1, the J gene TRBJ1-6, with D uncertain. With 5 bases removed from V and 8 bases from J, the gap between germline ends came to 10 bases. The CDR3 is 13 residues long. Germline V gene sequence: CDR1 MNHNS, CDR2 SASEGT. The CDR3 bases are TGTGCCAGCAGTTCCGGTCCCCATTCACCCCTCCACTTT. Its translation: CASSSGPHSPLHF.

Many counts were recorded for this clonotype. CDR3 sequence: CASSYGTVDWEQYF. CDR3 sequence (DNA): TGTGCCAGCAGTTACGGGACGGTTGATTGGGAGCAGTACTTC. The genes are TRBV6-6 and TRBJ2-7; possibly TRBD1 or TRBD2 for D (5 bases each). Trimming stripped 2 bases from V and 7 bases from J, with 15 bases between. CDR1 and CDR2 (germline): MNHNY, SVGAGI (reference sequence). The CDR3 spans 14 residues.

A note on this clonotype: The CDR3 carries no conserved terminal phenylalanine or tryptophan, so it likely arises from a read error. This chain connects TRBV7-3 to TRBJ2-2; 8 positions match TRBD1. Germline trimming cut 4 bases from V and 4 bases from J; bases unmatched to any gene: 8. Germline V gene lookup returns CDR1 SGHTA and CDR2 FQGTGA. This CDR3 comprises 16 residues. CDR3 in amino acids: CASSSWTGSTTGELFV. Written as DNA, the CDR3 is TGTGCCAGCAGCTCTTGGACAGGGTCCACCACCGGGGAGCTGTTTGTT.

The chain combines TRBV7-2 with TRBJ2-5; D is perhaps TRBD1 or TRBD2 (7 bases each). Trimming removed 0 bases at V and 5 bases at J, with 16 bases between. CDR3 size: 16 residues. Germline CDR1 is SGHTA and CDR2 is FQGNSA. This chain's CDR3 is CASSLAPGGGQETQYF. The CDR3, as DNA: TGTGCCAGCAGCTTAGCCCCAGGGGGAGGGCAGGAGACCCAGTACTTC.

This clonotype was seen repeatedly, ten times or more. In DNA, the CDR3 is TGTGCCAGCACCCGAACAGGGGCGGTAAACTATGGCTACACCTTC. It is translated as CASTRTGAVNYGYTF. The chain couples TRBV28 to TRBJ1-2; 7 bases are shared with TRBD1. Losses at the gene ends were 7 bases for V and 2 bases for J; bases not matched to a gene: 10. The CDR3 consists of 15 residues. Germline V lookup: CDR1 MDHEN, CDR2 SYDVKM.

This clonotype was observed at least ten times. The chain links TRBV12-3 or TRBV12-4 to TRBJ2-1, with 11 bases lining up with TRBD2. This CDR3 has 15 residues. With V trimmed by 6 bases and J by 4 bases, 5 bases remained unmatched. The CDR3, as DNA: TGTGCCAGCAGACTAGCGGGAGCTGCATACAATGAGCAGTTCTTC. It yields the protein CASRLAGAAYNEQFF.

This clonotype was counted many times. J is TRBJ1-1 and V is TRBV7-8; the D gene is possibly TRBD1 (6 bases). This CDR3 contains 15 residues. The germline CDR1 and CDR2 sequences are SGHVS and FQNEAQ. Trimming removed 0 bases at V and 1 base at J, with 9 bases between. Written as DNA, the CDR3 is TGTGCCAGCAGCTTAGCGGGGGCCGCGAACACTGAAGCTTTCTTT. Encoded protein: CASSLAGAANTEAFF.

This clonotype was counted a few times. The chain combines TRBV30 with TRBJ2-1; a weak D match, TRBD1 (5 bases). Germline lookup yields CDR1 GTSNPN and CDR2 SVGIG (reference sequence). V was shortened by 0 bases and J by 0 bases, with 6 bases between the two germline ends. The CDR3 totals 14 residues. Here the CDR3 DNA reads TGTGCCTGGAGTGTACAGGCCTCCTACAATGAGCAGTTCTTC. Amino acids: CAWSVQASYNEQFF.

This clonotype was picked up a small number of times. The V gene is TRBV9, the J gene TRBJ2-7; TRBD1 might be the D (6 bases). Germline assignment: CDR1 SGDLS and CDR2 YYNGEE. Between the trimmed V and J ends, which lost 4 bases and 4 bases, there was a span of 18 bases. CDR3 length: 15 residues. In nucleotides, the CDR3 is TGTGCCAGCAGCCCTTCCCCGGACAGACTTTACGAGCAGTACTTC. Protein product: CASSPSPDRLYEQYF.

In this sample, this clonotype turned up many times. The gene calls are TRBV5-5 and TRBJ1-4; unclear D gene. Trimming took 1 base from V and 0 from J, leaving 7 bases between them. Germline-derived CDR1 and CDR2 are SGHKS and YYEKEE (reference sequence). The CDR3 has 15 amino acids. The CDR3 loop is CASSLSGATNEKLFF. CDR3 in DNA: TGTGCCAGCAGCTTGTCCGGGGCAACTAATGAAAAACTGTTTTTT.

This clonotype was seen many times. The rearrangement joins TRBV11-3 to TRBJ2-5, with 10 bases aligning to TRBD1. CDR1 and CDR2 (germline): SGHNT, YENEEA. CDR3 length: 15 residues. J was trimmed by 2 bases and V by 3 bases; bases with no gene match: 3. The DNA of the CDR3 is TGTGCCAGCAGCTTCCCGGGACAGGGGCAAGAGACCCAGTACTTC. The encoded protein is CASSFPGQGQETQYF.

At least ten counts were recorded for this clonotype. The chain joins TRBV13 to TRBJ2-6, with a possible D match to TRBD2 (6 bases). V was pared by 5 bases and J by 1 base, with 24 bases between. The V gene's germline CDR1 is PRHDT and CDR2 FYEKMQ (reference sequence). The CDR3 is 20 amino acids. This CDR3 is CASSRAGTGVRGSGANVLTF. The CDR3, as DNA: TGTGCCAGCAGCCGAGCGGGTACAGGCGTCCGCGGGTCTGGGGCCAACGTCCTGACTTTC.

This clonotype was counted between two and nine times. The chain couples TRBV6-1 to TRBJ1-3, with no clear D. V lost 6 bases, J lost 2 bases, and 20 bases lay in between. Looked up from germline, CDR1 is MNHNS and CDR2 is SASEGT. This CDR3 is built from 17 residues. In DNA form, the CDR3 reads TGTGCCAGCAGCCCGCGACGCAATTCACAAGCTGGAAACACCATATATTTT. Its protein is CASSPRRNSQAGNTIYF.

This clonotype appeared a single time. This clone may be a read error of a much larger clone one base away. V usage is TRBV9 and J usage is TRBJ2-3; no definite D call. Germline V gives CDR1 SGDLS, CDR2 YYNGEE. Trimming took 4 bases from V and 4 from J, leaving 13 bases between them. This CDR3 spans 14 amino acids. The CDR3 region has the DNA TGTGCCAGCAGCCCCTATTATGGCGCAGATACGCAGTATTTT. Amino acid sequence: CASSPYYGADTQYF.

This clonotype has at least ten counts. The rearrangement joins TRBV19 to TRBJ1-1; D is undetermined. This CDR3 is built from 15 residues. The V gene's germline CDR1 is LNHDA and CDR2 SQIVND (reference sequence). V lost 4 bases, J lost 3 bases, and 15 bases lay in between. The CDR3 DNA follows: TGTGCCAGTAGTACCCCTCCCCTTGGGGACACTGAAGCTTTCTTT. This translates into CASSTPPLGDTEAFF.

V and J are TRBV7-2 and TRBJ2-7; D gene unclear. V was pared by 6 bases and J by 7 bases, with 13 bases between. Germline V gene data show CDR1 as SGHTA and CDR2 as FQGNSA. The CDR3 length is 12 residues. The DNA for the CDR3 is TGTGCCAGCAGTGAAAGGCTGCGGGAGCAGTACTTC. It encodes CASSERLREQYF.

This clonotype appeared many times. This CDR3 reads CASRNSGLPNEQFF. The DNA of the CDR3 is TGTGCCAGTAGAAATAGCGGGCTCCCAAATGAGCAGTTCTTC. This sequence joins TRBV19 and TRBJ2-1; 7 bases line up with TRBD2. The CDR3 has 14 residues. The V gene end was trimmed by 6 bases and the J gene end by 7 bases; junction bases not matched to a gene: 9. Germline CDR1 reads LNHDA; CDR2 reads SQIVND (reference sequence).

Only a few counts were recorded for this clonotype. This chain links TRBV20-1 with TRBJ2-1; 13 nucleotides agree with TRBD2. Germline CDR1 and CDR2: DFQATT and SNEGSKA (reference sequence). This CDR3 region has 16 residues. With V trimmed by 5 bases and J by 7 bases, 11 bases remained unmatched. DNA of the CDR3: TGCAGTGCTGGGATACTAGCGGGAGGGCCATGGAATGAGCAGTTCTTC. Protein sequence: CSAGILAGGPWNEQFF.

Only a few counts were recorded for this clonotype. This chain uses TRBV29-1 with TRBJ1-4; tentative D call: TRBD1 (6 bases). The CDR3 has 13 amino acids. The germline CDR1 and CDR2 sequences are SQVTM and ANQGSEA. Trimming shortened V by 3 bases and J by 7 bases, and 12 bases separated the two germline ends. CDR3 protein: CSVDGKGGEKLFF. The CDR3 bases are TGCAGCGTTGATGGCAAAGGGGGTGAAAAACTGTTTTTT.

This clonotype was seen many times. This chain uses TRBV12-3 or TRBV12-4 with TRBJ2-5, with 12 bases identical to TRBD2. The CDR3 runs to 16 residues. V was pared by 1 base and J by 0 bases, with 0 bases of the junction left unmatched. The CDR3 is CASSLGTSGNQETQYF. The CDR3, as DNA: TGTGCCAGCAGTTTAGGGACTAGCGGGAACCAAGAGACCCAGTACTTC.

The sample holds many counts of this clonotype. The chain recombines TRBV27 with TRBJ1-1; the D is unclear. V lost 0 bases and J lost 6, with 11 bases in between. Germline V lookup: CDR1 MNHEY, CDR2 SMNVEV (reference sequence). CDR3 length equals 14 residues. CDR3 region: CASSLSLVGPEAFF. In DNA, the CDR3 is TGTGCCAGCAGTTTATCGCTCGTAGGGCCTGAAGCTTTCTTT.

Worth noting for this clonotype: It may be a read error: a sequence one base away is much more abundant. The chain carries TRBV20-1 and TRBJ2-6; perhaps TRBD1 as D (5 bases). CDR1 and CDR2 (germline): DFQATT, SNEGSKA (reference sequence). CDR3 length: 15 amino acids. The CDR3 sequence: CSASNLISGADVLTF. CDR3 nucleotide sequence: TGCAGTGCTAGCAATCTGATCTCTGGGGCCGACGTCCTGACTTTC.

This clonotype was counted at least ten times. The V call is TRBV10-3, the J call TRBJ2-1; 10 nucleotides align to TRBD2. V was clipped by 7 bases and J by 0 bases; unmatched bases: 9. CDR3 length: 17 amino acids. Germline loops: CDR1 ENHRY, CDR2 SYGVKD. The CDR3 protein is CAITGTSAHSSYNEQFF. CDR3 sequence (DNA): TGTGCCATCACGGGGACTAGCGCCCACAGCTCCTACAATGAGCAGTTCTTC.

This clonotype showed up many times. CDR3 protein: CASSELSSYNEQFF. The CDR3 bases are TGCGCCAGCAGTGAGTTATCGTCCTACAATGAGCAGTTCTTC. The rearrangement uses TRBV10-2 and TRBJ2-1; D ambiguous. The CDR3 contains 14 residues. Germline-derived CDR1 and CDR2 are WSHSY and SAAADI. V lost 1 base, J lost 1 base, and 5 bases lay in between.

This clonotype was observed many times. CDR3 coding DNA: TGTGCCAGCCGGGGACAGGGTGTGACCTACGAGCAGTACTTC. It translates to CASRGQGVTYEQYF. The genes are TRBV6-1 and TRBJ2-7; 9 bases are shared with TRBD1. Looked up from germline, CDR1 is MNHNS and CDR2 is SASEGT. This CDR3 region has 14 residues. The trim removed 8 bases at V and 2 bases at J, leaving 7 bases unmatched.

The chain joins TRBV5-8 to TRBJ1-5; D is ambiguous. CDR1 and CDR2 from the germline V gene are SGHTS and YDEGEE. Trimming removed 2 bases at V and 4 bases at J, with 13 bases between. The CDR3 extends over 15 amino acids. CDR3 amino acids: CASSLWVTANQPQHF. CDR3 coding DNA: TGTGCCAGCAGCTTATGGGTAACAGCTAATCAGCCCCAGCATTTT. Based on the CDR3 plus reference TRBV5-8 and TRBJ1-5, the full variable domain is EAGVTQSPTHLIKTRGQQATLRCSPISGHTSVYWYQQALGLGLQFLLWYDEGEERNRGNFPPRFSGRQFPNYSSELNVNALELEDSALYLCASSLWVTANQPQHFGDGTRLSIL.

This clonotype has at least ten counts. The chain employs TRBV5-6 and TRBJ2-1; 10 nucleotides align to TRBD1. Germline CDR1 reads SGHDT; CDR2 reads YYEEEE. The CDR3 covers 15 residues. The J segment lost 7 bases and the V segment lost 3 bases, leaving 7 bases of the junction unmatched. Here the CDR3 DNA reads TGTGCCAGCAGCTACCGGGACAGGGGAGATAATGAGCAGTTCTTC. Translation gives CASSYRDRGDNEQFF.